This record concerns one T cell receptor beta chain sequence. It lacks a known antigen. No qualities accompany the bases; no much larger clone lies one base away. The source of the sample is a study of T cells in localized non-small cell lung cancer (dated by TCRdb to 2020 to 2021). Context from the whole study: The study examined T cell repertoires in a few hundred patients with early-stage NSCLC and compared tumors with uninvolved tumor-adjacent lungs. All 250 or so NSCLC patients in the cohort were treatment-naive and had localized lung tumors that were resected. The mean age of the NSCLC patients was less than 70 years, with roughly 120 men and 100 to 110 women.

At diagnosis, peripheral blood, uninvolved tumor-adjacent lung and tumor were collected and stored as a combination of fresh-frozen and FFPE material. Blood samples were analyzed as peripheral blood mononuclear cells for TCR repertoire profiling. Findings and caveats that apply to the study as a whole: Because the study design was exploratory, TCR variables were selected using unadjusted p-values without false-discovery rate correction. Higher T cell density in blood was associated with longer overall survival, whereas higher clonality in adjacent lung was associated with shorter survival. A median of 57 of the top 100 tumor clones turned up in the paired uninvolved adjacent lung, and fewer than 35 of those clones also ranked among the top 100 of that same adjacent lung. Uninvolved tumor-adjacent lung showed the highest T cell clonality, higher than tumor, which suggests more focused antigenic responses in the uninvolved tumor-adjacent lung. Because multi-region tumor sequencing was not done, intratumor heterogeneity could not be ruled out.

TCR beta CDR3 regions were sequenced from DNA using the immunoSEQ Assay. For the original study's pipeline: To compute T cell density, TCR beta template counts were normalized to usable DNA, which was estimated by amplifying housekeeping genes. Richness was estimated using the preseqR package, with extrapolation to 400,000 templates for PBMC samples and to 120,000 templates for tissue samples. Clonality was taken to be one minus Pielou's evenness. Tissue-enriched TCRs were identified through differential abundance testing performed on productive amino-acid clonotypes, with a minimum total count of 5 and an alpha of 0.1. The Jaccard Index and the Morisita Overlap Index were used to measure how much the repertoires overlapped between compartments. GLIPH grouped TCR beta CDR3s together with public tetramer-defined viral CDR3s, and a viral motif had to include at least three viral sequences and show V-gene enrichment. TCRdb obtained this table from immuneACCESS and retained in-frame rearrangements with V and J assigned. These tables miss some clones; where compared with another copy, unresolved V genes account for less than half of the shortfall, and the remainder is unexplained. Clone size and the V and J calls come from that table; the DNA yielded D and trimming. The sample table holds 45,000 to 55,000 clones, of which 70% to 90% were seen once. In total, the top ten clones hold 15% to 20% of the sample.

Source: peripheral blood, taken before any cancer treatment. This TCR came from a male donor at least 60 years old with stage III squamous cell lung carcinoma.

The nucleotide sequence reads TGTGCCACCAGCAGAGGTGCTTTTATCGGGGGGGCTCTCAATGAGCAGTTCTTC. The resulting protein is CATSRGAFIGGALNEQFF. Here the chain combines TRBV15 and TRBJ2-1, with TRBD2 matching 8 junction bases. V trim: 1 base; J trim: 6 bases; unmatched bases: 14. The germline V gene (reference sequence) yields LNHNV for CDR1 and YYDKDF for CDR2. Measured from the cysteine to the phenylalanine, the CDR3 is 18 residues long. Of the read, only the CDR3 DNA is kept; its 54 bases are in frame from base 1.